These T cell receptor beta chains were read from a single sample in a study of T cells expressing NK-cell markers. TCRdb re-called the 5' RACE reads and catalogs CDR3 proteins one per entry, DNA excluded. The ten most abundant clones cover approximately 11% of a sample with fewer than 400,000 distinct CDR3 sequences. The sample comprised blood T cells: a sorted CD56 or NKG2C T cell subset, CD4+ or CD8+ T cells, or bulk PBMC T cells (not recorded which). These TCRs come from a woman aged 45-59 years in good health. Each CDR3 is given with its conserved first and last residue.

j_gene | v_gene | CDR3aa
TRBJ2-1 | TRBV2 | CASRANDGVINEQFF
TRBJ2-2 | TRBV19 | CASSILTSGSVTGELFF
TRBJ2-3 | TRBV18 | CASSPTRNTDTQYF
TRBJ1-5 | TRBV12-3/TRBV12-4 | CASTLGQDLLPQHF
TRBJ2-5 | TRBV5-1 | CASSRDVLSGETQYF
TRBJ2-7 | TRBV6-6 | CASSFRTSGRSYEQYF
TRBJ1-2 | TRBV5-1 | CASSLGVDYGYTF
TRBJ2-3 | TRBV6-4 | CASSDPPSDTQYF
TRBJ2-3 | TRBV12-3/TRBV12-4 | CASSLKEIAQYF
TRBJ2-1 | TRBV12-3/TRBV12-4 | CASSFLGTGAYNEQFF